One and the same sample provided the 13 T cell receptor beta chains below, sequenced in a study of blood T cell repertoires in COVID-19. Sequenced by immunoSEQ multiplex PCR; TCRdb stores in-frame clones only, minus some. Here the sample spans roughly 280,000 clones, around four fifths being singletons. The sequencing sample was made of peripheral blood. The receptor source for this set is a man aged 55 to 70 with acute or convalescent COVID-19.

This clone was observed a few times. The chain recombines TRBV7-3 with TRBJ2-1, with 11 bases that match TRBD2. V shed 1 base, J shed 0 bases, and the junction held 17 bases outside the gene matches. The CDR3 length is 22 residues. Germline CDR1 SGHTA, CDR2 FQGTGA. The CDR3 DNA reads as TGTGCCAGCAGCTTAAGACGGCGGGGGCTAGCGGGAGGCAGGAGCTCCTACAATGAGCAGTTCTTC. Amino acids: CASSLRRRGLAGGRSSYNEQFF. Drawing the rest from reference TRBV7-3 and TRBJ2-1, the complete variable domain is GAGVSQTPSNKVTEKGKYVELRCDPISGHTALYWYRQSLGQGPEFLIYFQGTGAADDSGLPNDRFFAVRPEGSVSTLKIQRTERGDSAVYLCASSLRRRGLAGGRSSYNEQFFGPGTRLTVL.

The genes are TRBV19 and TRBJ2-3; TRBD2 agrees at 9 bases. This CDR3 contains 16 residues. V lost 9 bases, J lost 7 bases, and 17 bases stayed unmatched. Germline assignment: CDR1 LNHDA and CDR2 SQIVND (reference sequence). Here the CDR3 reads CASSLGLANPSYTQYF. Here the CDR3 DNA reads TGTGCCAGCTCCCTGGGACTAGCAAACCCGTCGTATACGCAGTATTTT.

This rearrangement joins TRBV9 to TRBJ1-1, with D possibly TRBD1 on 5 matching bases. Germline CDR1 is SGDLS and CDR2 is YYNGEE. With 6 bases removed from V and 0 bases from J, the gap between germline ends came to 12 bases. The CDR3 is made up of 14 amino acids. The DNA for the CDR3 is TGTGCCAGCAACCCGACAGACATGAACACTGAAGCTTTCTTT. Amino acids: CASNPTDMNTEAFF.

This rearrangement joins TRBV5-5 to TRBJ2-3, with 8 bases that match TRBD2. Per the germline V gene, CDR1 is SGHKS and CDR2 is YYEKEE (reference sequence). The V gene end was trimmed by 4 bases and the J gene end by 4 bases; junction bases not matched to a gene: 11. The CDR3 extends over 16 amino acids. Here the CDR3 reads CASSIGTSGGPDTQYF. The CDR3, as DNA: TGTGCCAGCAGCATAGGGACTAGTGGGGGCCCAGATACGCAGTATTTT. Drawing the rest from reference TRBV5-5 and TRBJ2-3, the complete variable domain is DAGVTQSPTHLIKTRGQQVTLRCSPISGHKSVSWYQQVLGQGPQFIFQYYEKEERGRGNFPDRFSARQFPNYSSELNVNALLLGDSALYLCASSIGTSGGPDTQYFGPGTRLTVL.

CDR3 in DNA: TGTGCCAGCAGCCAAGGGGCCGGCGCCCACTCCTACGAGCAGTACTTC. Its protein is CASSQGAGAHSYEQYF. The chain uses TRBV3-1 (or the pseudogene TRBV3-2) and TRBJ2-7; D remains ambiguous. CDR3 length equals 16 residues. V shed 1 base and J shed 0 bases, with 13 bases lying between them. Germline V gives CDR1 LGHDT, CDR2 YNNKEL (reference sequence).

The table lists this clone with a few counts. V is TRBV4-1 and J is TRBJ1-1; the D gene is possibly TRBD1 (5 bases). This CDR3 spans 16 amino acids. The V gene's germline CDR1 is MGHRA and CDR2 YSYEKL. V lost 8 bases, J lost 1 base, and 20 bases lay in between. The CDR3 DNA reads TGCGCCAGCCTGAACCCAGGGAGGAGAAGGAACACTGAAGCTTTCTTT. Encoded protein: CASLNPGRRRNTEAFF.

There are a few counts of this clone. The V call is TRBV4-2, the J call TRBJ2-4; tentatively, D is TRBD2 (5 bases). The germline V and J ends were trimmed by 0 bases and 6 bases, with 18 bases remaining between them. CDR3 size: 17 residues. CDR1 and CDR2 (germline): LGHNA, YNFKEQ. CDR3 protein: CASSQEGFTSLANIQYF. CDR3 coding DNA: TGTGCCAGCAGCCAAGAAGGCTTCACTAGTCTGGCAAACATTCAGTACTTC.

The V call is TRBV19, the J call TRBJ2-1; 8 nucleotides line up with TRBD2. Germline CDR1 reads LNHDA; CDR2 reads SQIVND (reference sequence). The CDR3 extends over 14 amino acids. Trimming took 5 bases from V and 7 from J; bases not matched to a gene: 7. Here the CDR3 DNA reads TGTGCCAGTAGTTCTGTCGGGGGGGCGAATGAGCAGTTCTTC. Protein sequence: CASSSVGGANEQFF.

A few counts support this clone. The chain recombines TRBV2 with TRBJ1-1, with D possibly matching TRBD1 (5 bases). Trimming pared 6 bases from V and 0 bases from J, leaving 14 bases between. From germline, CDR1 is SNHLY and CDR2 FYNNEI. The CDR3 runs to 15 residues. The CDR3 is CASRPIDSLNTEAFF. Written as DNA, the CDR3 is TGTGCCAGCAGGCCAATAGACAGCCTGAACACTGAAGCTTTCTTT.

This chain connects TRBV10-3 to TRBJ1-4; 7 nucleotides match TRBD1. V was clipped by 6 bases and J by 8 bases; unmatched bases: 21. The CDR3 loop spans 18 amino acids. Looked up from germline, CDR1 is ENHRY and CDR2 is SYGVKD. The CDR3 coding sequence is TGTGCCATCAGCCCCCAATTGCGGGAGGGGGCAGTCGAGGAAAAACTGTTTTTT. It codes for CAISPQLREGAVEEKLFF.

The V call is TRBV5-1, the J call TRBJ2-3; 12 bases line up with TRBD2. Germline CDR1 is SGHRS and CDR2 is YFSETQ. V lost 1 base to trimming and J lost 4 bases; unmatched junction nucleotides: 4. CDR3 size: 16 residues. Here the CDR3 reads CASSLLAGGPSDTQYF. The CDR3 DNA sequence: TGCGCCAGCAGCTTGCTAGCGGGGGGGCCATCAGATACGCAGTATTTT.

This clone was counted once. The chain carries TRBV4-1 and TRBJ2-5, with TRBD2 matching over 11 bases. V gave up 4 bases and J gave up 4 bases; unmatched junction bases: 8. The germline V gene encodes CDR1 MGHRA and CDR2 YSYEKL. The CDR3 loop spans 16 amino acids. In DNA form, the CDR3 reads TGCGCCAGCAGCCCCGTTAGCGGGGGGGCCCGAGAGACCCAGTACTTC. This translates into CASSPVSGGARETQYF.

The CDR3 coding sequence is TGCGCCAGCAGCTTGGGTGTAGCGGGGGCCGGGACAGATACGCAGTATTTT. This translates into CASSLGVAGAGTDTQYF. The chain employs TRBV5-1 and TRBJ2-3; 9 bases agree with TRBD2. V lost 0 bases to trimming and J lost 3 bases; unmatched junction nucleotides: 8. The CDR3 is 17 amino acids. Germline V gene data show CDR1 as SGHRS and CDR2 as YFSETQ.